This T cell receptor (beta chain) was sequenced during a study of OX40 agonist ivuxolimab in advanced cancers. Profiling relied on immunoSEQ multiplex PCR, and the TCRdb table lists in-frame clones only, not all of them. The sample contains 90,000 to 120,000 clones, under 95% of which appear only once. Germline V lookup: CDR1 SGHTA, CDR2 FQGNSA. The V end was cut by 2 bases, the J end by 6 bases, with 6 bases between. This CDR3 region has 12 residues. The TCR was taken from an adult with an advanced solid tumor such as melanoma, head and neck, liver or kidney cancer. The sequencing used CD4+ or CD8+ T cells sorted from blood, collected in a trial of the OX40 agonist ivuxolimab. The rearrangement links TRBV7-2 to TRBJ2-3; D may correspond to TRBD1 or TRBD2 (5 bases each). This CDR3 reads CASSLWGDTQYF. In nucleotides, the CDR3 is TGTGCCAGCAGCTTATGGGGGGATACGCAGTATTTT. The whole variable domain, filled in from reference TRBV7-2 and TRBJ2-3, reads GAGVSQSPSNKVTEKGKDVELRCDPISGHTALYWYRQSLGQGLEFLIYFQGNSAPDKSGLPSDRFSAERTGGSVSTLTIQRTQQEDSAVYLCASSLWGDTQYFGPGTRLTVL.